This entry concerns a single T cell receptor beta chain. The antigen is not known. The data stem from a study of Ad26.COV2.S vaccination and SARS-CoV-2 variants. Study-wide results and limits: Placebo and vaccine recipients had non-spike TCR breadth that was similar.

V was shortened by 6 bases and J by 5 bases, with 17 bases between the two germline ends. The CDR3 contains 14 residues. The V gene's germline CDR1 is MNHEY and CDR2 SMNVEV (reference sequence). Sequenced by immunoSEQ multiplex PCR; TCRdb stores in-frame clones only, minus some. Here the sample spans some 340,000 clones, about 86% being singletons. Specified treatment: roughly 19 received Ad26.COV2.S at low or high dose, single or two shots; 5 received placebo; per-sample allocation not given. Specimens were obtained on day 63 following the first vaccine or placebo injection. The material was peripheral blood, obtained in a trial of Ad26.COV2.S vaccine versus placebo. The chain is built from TRBV27 and TRBJ2-7; no clear D gene. This receptor was taken from a person between 18 and 59 years old who received the Ad26.COV2.S COVID-19 vaccine or a placebo. This CDR3 is CASSVRRTDNEQYF. The DNA of the CDR3 is TGTGCCAGCAGCGTAAGGCGAACGGATAACGAGCAGTACTTC.